This T cell receptor beta chain was identified in a study of vaccination and CD4 T cells after COVID-19. Study-wide results and limits: A nonsignificant rise from approximately 21 to 40 was seen in the median number of SARS-CoV-2-reactive clonotypes. Convalescent patients gained a median around 87% of their reactive clones only post-vaccination.

A note on this clonotype: As yet, its antigen is unknown.

Sequenced with the Oncomine TCR Beta short-read assay was DNA taken from cultured CD4+ T cells. Using the QIAamp micro DNA kit, genomic DNA was extracted from the CD4+ T cells that had been cultured. TCRdb redid the calling of the PCR reads with MiXCR, one entry per CDR3 protein. Found here are about 13,000 distinct CDR3 sequences, roughly 70% of them singletons; the top ten hold less than 35%. Treatment described: approximately nine-day PBMC culture with coronavirus spike peptide pools or control peptides (ViraFEST assay). The PCR-positive dates, March through December 2020, came before the US Alpha, Beta and Delta variants. The clonotype was recovered from a human donor who had recovered from COVID-19. Material for sequencing was CD4+ T cells from blood, cultured in vitro.

The CDR3 loop reads CASSQGQASGNTIYF. CDR3 bases: TGCGCCAGCAGCCAAGGGCAAGCCTCTGGAAACACCATATATTTT. J is TRBJ1-3 and V is TRBV4-3; no firm D call. This CDR3 comprises 15 residues. Germline V gene lookup returns CDR1 LGHNA and CDR2 YSLEER. Trimming stripped 1 base from V and 0 bases from J, with 7 bases between.